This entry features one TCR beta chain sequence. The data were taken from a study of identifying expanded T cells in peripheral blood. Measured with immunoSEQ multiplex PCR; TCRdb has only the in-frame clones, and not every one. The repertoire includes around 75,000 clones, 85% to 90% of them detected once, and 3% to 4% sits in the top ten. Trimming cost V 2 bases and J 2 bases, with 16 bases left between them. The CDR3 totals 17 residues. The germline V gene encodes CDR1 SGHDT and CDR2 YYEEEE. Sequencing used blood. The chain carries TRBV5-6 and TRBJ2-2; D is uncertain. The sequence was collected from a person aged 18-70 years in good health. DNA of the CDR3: TGTGCCAGCAGCTTAGTACCCCAGTTAGGTAACACCGGGGAGCTGTTTTTT. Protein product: CASSLVPQLGNTGELFF.